The clone carrying this T cell receptor beta chain is termed medium-sized. Antigen unknown. This specimen comes from a study of read filtering for tumor transcriptome and immune sequencing. Study overall: Per sample, TCR-region reads ranged about 4.05 to 10.27 million by IR-seq, 85 to 1273 by RNA-seq. Study-level findings and limits: Even smaller IR-seq throughput identified most shared clonotypes. Sorted CD138-negative bone marrow cells were not purified T cells.

CDR3 length: 14 amino acids. Germline CDR1 and CDR2: SNHLY and FYNNEI. V lost 3 bases to trimming and J lost 8 bases, with 14 bases between them. This library used roughly 0.4 ug RNA and molecular barcoded adaptors spanning alpha/delta and beta/gamma chains. From the reads, TCRdb called clonotypes with MiXCR, one entry per CDR3 protein. The table shows about 62,000 distinct CDR3 sequences, with roughly 20% occurring only once. This receptor was taken from a donor at least 40 years old with multiple myeloma. The source material was a population of CD138-negative cells sorted from bone marrow. The chain recombines TRBV2 with TRBJ2-1; D may correspond to TRBD1 or TRBD2 (5 bases each). CDR3: CASSDWGSLDEQFF. CDR3 DNA: TGTGCCAGCAGTGATTGGGGGAGCCTCGATGAGCAGTTCTTC.